This T cell receptor (beta chain) was profiled in a study of regulatory T cells in long-lasting Graves disease. There are a few counts of this clonotype. Library construction for TCR beta used iRepertoire HTBI primers and Arm-PCR of CDR3 regions. MiXCR was run by TCRdb on the multiplex PCR reads, yielding one entry per CDR3 protein. The table includes 360,000 or so distinct CDR3 sequences, about 16% detected once. The V end was cut by 2 bases, the J end by 1 base, with 7 bases between. The CDR3 runs 14 residues. The germline V gene encodes CDR1 SGHDT and CDR2 YYEEEE. Time point here: newly diagnosed GD, antithyroid drugs for less than 3 months. Scientists built the TCR library using RNA that was extracted from PBMCs. This sample was shared with a second study, whose subject was T cells in Graves' hyperthyroidism and ophthalmopathy.

The rearrangement uses TRBV5-6 and TRBJ1-5; unclear D gene. The sequence derives from a woman under 30 with Graves disease. Sequenced material: peripheral blood mononuclear cells (PBMCs), taken at new diagnosis, from a patient treated with antithyroid drugs. The CDR3 region is CASSFFSSNQPQHF. The CDR3 nucleotides are TGTGCCAGCAGCTTTTTCAGCAGCAATCAGCCCCAGCATTTT.